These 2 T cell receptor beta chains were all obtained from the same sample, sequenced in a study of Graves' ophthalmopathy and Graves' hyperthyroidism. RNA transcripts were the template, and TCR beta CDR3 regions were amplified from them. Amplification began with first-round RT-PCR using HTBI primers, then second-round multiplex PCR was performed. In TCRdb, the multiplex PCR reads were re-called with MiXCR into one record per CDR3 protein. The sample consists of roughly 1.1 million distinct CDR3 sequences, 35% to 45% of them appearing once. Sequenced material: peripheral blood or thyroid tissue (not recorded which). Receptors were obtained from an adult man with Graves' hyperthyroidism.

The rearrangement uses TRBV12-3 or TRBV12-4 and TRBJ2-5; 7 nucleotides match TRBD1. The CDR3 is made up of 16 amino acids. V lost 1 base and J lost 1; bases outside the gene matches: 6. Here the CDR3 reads CASSLVEGAGQETQYF. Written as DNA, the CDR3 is TGTGCCAGCAGTTTAGTCGAGGGGGCCGGCCAAGAGACCCAGTACTTC.

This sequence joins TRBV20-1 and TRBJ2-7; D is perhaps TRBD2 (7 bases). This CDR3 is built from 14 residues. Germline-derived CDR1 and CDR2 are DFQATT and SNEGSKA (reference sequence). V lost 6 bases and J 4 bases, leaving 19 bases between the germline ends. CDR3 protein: CSAHISGGQYEQYF. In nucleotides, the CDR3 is TGCAGTGCCCACATCTCCGGGGGGCAATACGAGCAGTACTTC.